This entry is about one T cell receptor (beta chain). This specimen comes from a study of control samples from healthy donors and cancer patients. Germline V CDR1 and CDR2: SGHNT, YYREEE (reference sequence). V dropped 4 bases and J dropped 4 bases, with 17 bases sitting between them. This CDR3 region has 15 residues. The table came from immunoSEQ multiplex PCR; TCRdb's copy has only in-frame clones and leaves some out. Among tens of thousands of clones listed, 88% were seen once. The TCR was taken from a man aged 50 to 60 with head and neck cancer. The chain carries TRBV5-4 and TRBJ1-1; a weak D match, TRBD1 (6 bases). The sample consisted of PBMCs. This chain's CDR3 is CASSRTTGPGTEAFF. The CDR3 nucleotides read TGTGCCAGCAGCAGAACGACAGGACCGGGCACTGAAGCTTTCTTT.